This section outlines one T cell receptor (beta chain) sequence together with its context. The antigen is not known. Per germline, CDR1 MNHNY and CDR2 SVGAGI (reference sequence). The length of the CDR3 is 10 residues. Trimming left V 5 bases short and J 12 bases short, with 10 bases between. TCRdb called the reads again in MiXCR, with one record for every CDR3 protein. The data contain nearly 650,000 distinct CDR3 sequences, approximately 24% of them singletons. The data were taken from a study of T cell repertoires in cytomegalovirus infection. Study information: Public TCR beta signatures provided an indication of both CMV infection and a matching HLA type.

Whole-study findings and limits: Dominant in the ex vivo response were TCR beta clonotypes restricted by HLA-C and specific for CMV. Identification of carriers of CMV plus the relevant HLA was performed using cumulative public TCR beta family frequency.

The sequenced material came from CD8+ T cells from PBMCs. This TCR was sampled from a human donor in good health (CMV status not recorded). Some clones in this sample may be carry-over from other donors' samples. V gene TRBV6-6 combines with J gene TRBJ1-1, with D possibly TRBD1 on 5 matching bases. CDR3 DNA sequence: TGTGCCAGCAGTCCCGGGGGAACTTTCTTT. Encoded protein: CASSPGGTFF.